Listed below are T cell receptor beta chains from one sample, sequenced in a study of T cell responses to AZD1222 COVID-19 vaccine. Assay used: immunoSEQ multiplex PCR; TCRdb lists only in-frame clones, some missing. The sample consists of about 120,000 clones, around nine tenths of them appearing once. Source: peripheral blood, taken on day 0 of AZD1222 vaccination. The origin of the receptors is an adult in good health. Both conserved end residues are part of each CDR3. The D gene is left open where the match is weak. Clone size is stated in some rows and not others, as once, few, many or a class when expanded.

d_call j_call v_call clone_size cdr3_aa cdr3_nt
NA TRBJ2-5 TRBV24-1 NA CATSDFLAGETQYF TGTGCCACCAGTGATTTCCTAGCTGGAGAGACCCAGTACTTC
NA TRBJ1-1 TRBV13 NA CASSLGSYRNTEAFF TGTGCCAGCAGCTTAGGCTCTTATAGAAACACTGAAGCTTTCTTT
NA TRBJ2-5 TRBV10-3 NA CAIRDNQETQYF TGTGCCATCAGGGACAACCAAGAGACCCAGTACTTC
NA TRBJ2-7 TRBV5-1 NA CASSLEGPSEQYF TGCGCCAGCAGCTTGGAAGGGCCCAGCGAGCAGTACTTC
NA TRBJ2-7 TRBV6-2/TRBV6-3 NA CASSISGEQYF TGTGCCAGCAGCATCTCCGGCGAGCAGTACTTC
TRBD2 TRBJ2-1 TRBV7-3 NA CASSSEREAYNEQFF TGTGCCAGCAGTTCCGAGCGGGAGGCATACAATGAGCAGTTCTTC
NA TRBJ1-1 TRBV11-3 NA CASSRQANTEAFF TGTGCCAGCAGTAGACAGGCGAACACTGAAGCTTTCTTT
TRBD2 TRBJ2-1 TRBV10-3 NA CAISESKREGPYEQFF TGTGCCATCAGTGAGTCGAAGAGGGAGGGCCCATATGAGCAGTTCTTC
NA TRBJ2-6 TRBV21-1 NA CASSKSAGGSSGANVLTF TGTGCCAGCAGCAAATCCGCGGGAGGGTCCTCTGGGGCCAACGTCCTGACTTTC
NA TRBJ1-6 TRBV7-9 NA CASSEQGNNSPLHF TGTGCCAGCAGCGAACAGGGAAATAATTCACCCCTCCACTTT
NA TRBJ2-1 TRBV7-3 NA CASSLTASSYNEQFF TGTGCCAGCAGCTTAACAGCGAGCTCCTACAATGAGCAGTTCTTC
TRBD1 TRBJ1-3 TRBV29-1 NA CSAGQASLSGNTIYF TGCAGCGCTGGACAGGCGTCTCTCTCTGGAAACACCATATATTTT
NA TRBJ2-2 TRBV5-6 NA CASSLDPRGTGELFF TGTGCCAGCAGCTTAGACCCCAGGGGCACCGGGGAGCTGTTTTTT
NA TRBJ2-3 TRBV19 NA CASMGWAPGDTDTQYF TGTGCCAGTATGGGATGGGCTCCGGGAGACACAGATACGCAGTATTTT
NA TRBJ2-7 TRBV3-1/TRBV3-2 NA CASSQGRRYEQYF TGTGCCAGCAGCCAAGGCCGGCGGTACGAGCAGTACTTC
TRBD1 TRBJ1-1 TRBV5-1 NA CASSLGVGTDNTEAFF TGCGCCAGCAGCTTGGGGGTCGGGACAGATAACACTGAAGCTTTCTTT
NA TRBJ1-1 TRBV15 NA CATSRGQYTEAFF TGTGCCACCAGCAGAGGACAGTACACTGAAGCTTTCTTT
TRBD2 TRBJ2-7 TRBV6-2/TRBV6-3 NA CASSHSGTSYFGGRYEQYF TGTGCCAGCAGCCACTCCGGGACTAGTTATTTCGGGGGAAGATACGAGCAGTACTTC
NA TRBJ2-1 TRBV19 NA CASNAYNEQFF TGTGCCAGTAACGCCTACAATGAGCAGTTCTTC
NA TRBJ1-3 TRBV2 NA CASSEWGRREDTIYF TGTGCCAGCAGTGAATGGGGCAGGCGTGAGGACACCATATATTTT
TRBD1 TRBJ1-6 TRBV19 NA CASSTDRVDSPLHF TGTGCCAGTAGTACGGACAGGGTGGATTCACCCCTCCACTTT
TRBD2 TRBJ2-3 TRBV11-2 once CASSGTSGSLSTDTQYF TGTGCCAGCAGCGGGACTAGCGGGAGCTTGAGCACAGATACGCAGTATTTT
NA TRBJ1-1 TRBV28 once CASSLWGLLNTEAFF TGTGCCAGCAGTTTATGGGGACTGTTGAACACTGAAGCTTTCTTT
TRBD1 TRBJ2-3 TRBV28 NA CASSLPPGQGTDTQYF TGTGCCAGCAGTTTACCCCCGGGACAGGGCACAGATACGCAGTATTTT
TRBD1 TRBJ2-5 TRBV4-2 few CASSHHTGGQETQYF TGTGCCAGCAGCCACCACACAGGGGGCCAAGAGACCCAGTACTTC
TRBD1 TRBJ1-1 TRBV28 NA CASSFVTGGSAEAFF TGTGCCAGCAGTTTCGTAACAGGGGGTTCGGCTGAAGCTTTCTTT
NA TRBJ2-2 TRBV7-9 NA CATPAGNTGELFF TGTGCCACACCGGCGGGAAACACCGGGGAGCTGTTTTTT
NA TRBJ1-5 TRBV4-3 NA CASSQDYVTVKPQHF TGCGCCAGCAGCCAAGATTATGTAACAGTGAAGCCCCAGCATTTT
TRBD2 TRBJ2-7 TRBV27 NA CASSFRTSGTHEQYF TGTGCCAGCAGTTTCCGGACTAGCGGGACCCACGAGCAGTACTTC
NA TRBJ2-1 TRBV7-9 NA CASSLDGVPRNEQFF TGTGCCAGCAGCTTAGACGGGGTCCCCCGTAATGAGCAGTTCTTC
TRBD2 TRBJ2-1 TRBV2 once CASSRLAENEQFF TGTGCCAGCTCTCGACTAGCGGAAAATGAGCAGTTCTTC
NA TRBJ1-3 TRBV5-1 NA CASSETVGSGNTIYF TGCGCCAGCAGCGAAACTGTGGGCTCTGGAAACACCATATATTTT
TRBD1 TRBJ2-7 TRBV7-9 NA CASSASGGGYEQYF TGTGCCAGCAGCGCCTCAGGGGGCGGTTACGAGCAGTACTTC
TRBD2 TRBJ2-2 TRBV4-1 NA CASSRPPGEGQANTGELFF TGCGCCAGCAGCCGCCCTCCGGGGGAGGGGCAGGCGAACACCGGGGAGCTGTTTTTT
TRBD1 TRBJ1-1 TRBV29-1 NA CSVLGTGPVAFF TGCAGCGTTCTTGGGACAGGGCCAGTGGCTTTCTTT
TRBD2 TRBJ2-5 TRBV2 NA CASSALAGVETQYF TGTGCCAGCAGTGCCCTAGCGGGAGTAGAGACCCAGTACTTC
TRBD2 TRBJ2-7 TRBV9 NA CASSLGSGRSEQYF TGTGCCAGCAGCCTCGGTAGCGGGAGGAGCGAGCAGTACTTC
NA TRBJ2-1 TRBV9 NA CASGTSRGGQFF TGTGCCAGCGGGACCTCCCGGGGAGGGCAGTTCTTC
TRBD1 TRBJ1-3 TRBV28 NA CASRTGGNTIYF TGTGCCAGCAGGACAGGGGGAAACACCATATATTTT
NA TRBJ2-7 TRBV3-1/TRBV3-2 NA CASSQASGTDYEQYF TGTGCCAGCAGCCAAGCTTCCGGGACTGATTACGAGCAGTACTTC
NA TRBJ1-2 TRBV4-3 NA CASSPSRGGNYGYTF TGCGCCAGCAGCCCATCTAGGGGGGGAAACTATGGCTACACCTTC
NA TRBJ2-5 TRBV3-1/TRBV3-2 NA CASSQGTIQETQYF TGTGCCAGCAGCCAAGGGACTATCCAAGAGACCCAGTACTTC
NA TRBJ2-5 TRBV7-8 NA CASSLERQGGETQYF TGTGCCAGCAGCTTAGAGCGACAGGGAGGAGAGACCCAGTACTTC
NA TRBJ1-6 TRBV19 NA CASSTASLNNSPLHF TGTGCCAGTAGCACGGCAAGTTTAAATAATTCACCCCTCCACTTT
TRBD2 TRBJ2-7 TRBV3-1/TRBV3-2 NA CASSHRIAGGTYEQYF TGTGCCAGCAGCCATCGGATAGCGGGAGGGACCTACGAGCAGTACTTC
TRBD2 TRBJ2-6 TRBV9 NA CASSVVSAGPGANVLTF TGTGCCAGCAGCGTAGTTTCAGCGGGACCTGGGGCCAACGTCCTGACTTTC
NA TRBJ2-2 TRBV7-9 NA CASSLVNAGNTGELFF TGTGCCAGCAGCTTAGTTAATGCTGGGAACACCGGGGAGCTGTTTTTT
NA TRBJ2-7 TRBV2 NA CASSEYYEQYF TGTGCCAGCAGTGAGTACTACGAGCAGTACTTC
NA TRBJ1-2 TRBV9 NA CASSVGGDYGYTF TGTGCCAGCAGCGTAGGTGGAGACTATGGCTACACCTTC
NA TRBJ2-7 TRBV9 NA CASSVGSGPAYEQYF TGTGCCAGCAGCGTAGGTAGCGGCCCTGCCTACGAGCAGTACTTC
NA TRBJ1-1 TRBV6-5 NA CASGPPRVAFF TGTGCCAGCGGGCCTCCTCGAGTAGCTTTCTTT